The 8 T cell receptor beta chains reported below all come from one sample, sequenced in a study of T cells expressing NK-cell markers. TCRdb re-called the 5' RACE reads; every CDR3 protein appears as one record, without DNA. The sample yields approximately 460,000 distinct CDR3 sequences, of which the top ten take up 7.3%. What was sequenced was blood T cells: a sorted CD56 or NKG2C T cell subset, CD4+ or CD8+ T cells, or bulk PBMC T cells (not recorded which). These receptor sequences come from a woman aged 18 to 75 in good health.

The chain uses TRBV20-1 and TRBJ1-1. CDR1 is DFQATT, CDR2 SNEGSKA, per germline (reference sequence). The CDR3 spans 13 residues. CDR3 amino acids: CSARVRGGTEAFF.

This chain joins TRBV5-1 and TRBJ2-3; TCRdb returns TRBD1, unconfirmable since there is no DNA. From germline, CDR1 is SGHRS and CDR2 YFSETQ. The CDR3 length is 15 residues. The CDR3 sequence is CASSRGQVVPDTQYF.

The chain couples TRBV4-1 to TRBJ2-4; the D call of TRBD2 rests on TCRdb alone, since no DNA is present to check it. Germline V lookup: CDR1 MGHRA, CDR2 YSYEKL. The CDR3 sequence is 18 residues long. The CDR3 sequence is CASSQDFEGLAGSNIQYF.

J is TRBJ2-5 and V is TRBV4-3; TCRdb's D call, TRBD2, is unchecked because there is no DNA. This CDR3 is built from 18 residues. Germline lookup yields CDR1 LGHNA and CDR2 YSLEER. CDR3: CASSRNRGGLALQETQYF.

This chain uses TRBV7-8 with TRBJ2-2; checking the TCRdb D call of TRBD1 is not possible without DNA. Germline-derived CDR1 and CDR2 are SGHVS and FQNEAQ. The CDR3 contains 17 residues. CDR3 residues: CASSWDPAHVNTGELFF.

The CDR3 reads CASRQEDRGRGTEAFF. This sequence joins TRBV19 and TRBJ1-1; lacking DNA, the TRBD1 call made by TCRdb goes unchecked. The germline CDR1 and CDR2 sequences are LNHDA and SQIVND (reference sequence). The CDR3 spans 16 residues.

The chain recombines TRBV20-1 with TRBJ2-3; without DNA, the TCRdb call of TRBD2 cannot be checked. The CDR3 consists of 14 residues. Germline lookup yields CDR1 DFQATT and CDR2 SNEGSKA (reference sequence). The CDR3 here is CSARDRVAVDTQYF.

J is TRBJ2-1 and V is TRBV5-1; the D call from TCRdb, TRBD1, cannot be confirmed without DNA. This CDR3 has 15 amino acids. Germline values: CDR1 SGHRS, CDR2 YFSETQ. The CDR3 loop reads CASSLVSGTRNEQFF.